The 6 T cell receptor beta chains below were found in one sample sequenced in a study of blood T cell repertoires in COVID-19. Libraries were prepared by immunoSEQ multiplex PCR; TCRdb keeps only in-frame clonotypes and omits some of them. The sample lists 130,000 or so clones, 84% occurring once. Sequenced: peripheral blood. These receptors were collected from a woman between 55 and 75 years old with acute or convalescent COVID-19.

A few counts support this clone. This chain connects TRBV3-1 (or the pseudogene TRBV3-2) to TRBJ1-6; 10 bases align to TRBD1. V gave up 5 bases and J gave up 7 bases; unmatched junction bases: 2. The CDR3 covers 14 residues. Germline V gene lookup returns CDR1 LGHDT and CDR2 YNNKEL (reference sequence). DNA for the CDR3: TGTGCCAGCAGCTCGGGACAGGGGAATTCACCCCTCCACTTT. Translating it yields CASSSGQGNSPLHF.

The chain employs TRBV7-2 and TRBJ1-2; no clear D. The CDR3 runs 15 residues. Trimming cost V 3 bases and J 4 bases, with 15 bases left between them. The germline gives CDR1 SGHTA, CDR2 FQGNSA. The CDR3 DNA is TGTGCCAGCAGCTTGGTTGACGGGGTAGGCTATGGCTACACCTTC. Translating gives CASSLVDGVGYGYTF.

The chain is built from TRBV24-1 and TRBJ2-5; 7 nucleotides line up with TRBD1. Trimming at V came to 4 bases and at J to 4 bases, leaving 8 bases not matched to a gene. The germline gives CDR1 KGHDR, CDR2 SFDVKD. This CDR3 has 15 amino acids. The CDR3 is CATSEPTGAIETQYF. As DNA, the CDR3 is TGTGCCACCAGTGAACCTACAGGGGCAATAGAGACCCAGTACTTC.

This rearrangement joins TRBV10-3 to TRBJ1-6, with 8 bases identical to TRBD1. The J segment lost 4 bases and the V segment lost 11 bases, leaving 7 bases of the junction unmatched. CDR1 ENHRY and CDR2 SYGVKD come from the germline V gene. This CDR3 is 14 amino acids long. The CDR3 DNA is TGTGCCGCTTCGACAGGGGAGTATAATTCACCCCTCCACTTT. Protein product: CAASTGEYNSPLHF.

The CDR3 region is CASRPRISSGNTIYF. Written as DNA, the CDR3 is TGTGCCAGCAGACCTAGGATCTCTTCTGGAAACACCATATATTTT. This rearrangement joins TRBV6-5 to TRBJ1-3; D unresolved. Germline V lookup: CDR1 MNHEY, CDR2 SVGAGI. The CDR3 runs to 15 residues. V gave up 6 bases and J gave up 1 base, with 13 bases separating them.

This rearrangement joins TRBV2 to TRBJ1-5; a possible D gene is TRBD1 (6 bases). Per germline, CDR1 SNHLY and CDR2 FYNNEI. The CDR3 contains 16 residues. The V end was cut by 4 bases, the J end by 1 base, with 14 bases between. The CDR3 DNA follows: TGTGCCAGCAGTGCTGGGGGAAGGGGGAGCAATCAGCCCCAGCATTTT. As protein: CASSAGGRGSNQPQHF. Looking up the rest from reference TRBV2 and TRBJ1-5 gives the full variable domain: EPEVTQTPSHQVTQMGQEVILRCVPISNHLYFYWYRQILGQKVEFLVSFYNNEISEKSEIFDDQFSVERPDGSNFTLKIRSTKLEDSAMYFCASSAGGRGSNQPQHFGDGTRLSIL.